A selection of T cell receptor beta chains follows, all from one sample in a study of control samples from healthy donors and cancer patients. Sequencing used immunoSEQ multiplex PCR; TCRdb keeps in-frame clones, though not all of them. The data hold about 190,000 clones, with roughly nine tenths observed a single time. The specimen was blood. The receptors were gathered from a man aged 25-45 years in good health. Each CDR3 is given with its conserved first and last residue. D genes are given only for firm matches. Clone size appears in some rows only: once, few, many, or a class for an expanded clone.

DNA | CDR3 | J | size | D | V
TGTGCCAGCAGTGAGGTAGGGGTCGGTGGCTACACCTTC | CASSEVGVGGYTF | TRBJ1-2 | - | - | TRBV6-1
TGTGCCAGCAGCTTAGGAGGGAATGAGGCTTTCTTT | CASSLGGNEAFF | TRBJ1-1 | - | - | TRBV7-9
TGTGCCAGCAGCCAAGAGTTAGTGGCAGGACTCTATGGCTACACCTTC | CASSQELVAGLYGYTF | TRBJ1-2 | - | - | TRBV4-2
TGCGCCAGCATATCCAGCGGGGGGGCGAACACCGGGGAGCTGTTTTTT | CASISSGGANTGELFF | TRBJ2-2 | - | TRBD2 | TRBV5-1
TGCGCCACAAGCGACCAGGGGAACTCAATAGCTTTCTTT | CATSDQGNSIAFF | TRBJ1-1 | - | - | TRBV5-1
TGTGCCAGCAGTTTGTCGGGTGGGGGAGGCTACACCTTC | CASSLSGGGGYTF | TRBJ1-2 | - | - | TRBV27
TGTGCCAGTAGTATCAGCAGGACCGGCGCTGAAGCTTTCTTT | CASSISRTGAEAFF | TRBJ1-1 | - | - | TRBV19
TGCGCCAGCAGCTCCCCGCCAGCGGGGGGGCCGGGCGGGGAGCTGTTTTTT | CASSSPPAGGPGGELFF | TRBJ2-2 | - | TRBD2 | TRBV5-1
TGTGCCAGCAGCTTAAGCGTAGCAAGTCACAATGAGCAGTTCTTC | CASSLSVASHNEQFF | TRBJ2-1 | - | - | TRBV7-2
TGCGCCAGCAGCTTTGGGGATATCGACTATGGCTACACCTTC | CASSFGDIDYGYTF | TRBJ1-2 | - | - | TRBV5-1
TGTGCCAGCAGCATGGGACTAGCTACGAATGAGCAGTTCTTC | CASSMGLATNEQFF | TRBJ2-1 | - | TRBD2 | TRBV5-4
TGTGCCAGCTCACCTCGGGACACCTATAATTCACCCCTCCACTTT | CASSPRDTYNSPLHF | TRBJ1-6 | - | - | TRBV18
TGCAGCGTTGAAGATCGGGGCAGGGGAGACACTGAAGCTTTCTTT | CSVEDRGRGDTEAFF | TRBJ1-1 | - | - | TRBV29-1
TGTGCCAGCAGGAGAACAGGGGTTGAGACCCAGTACTTC | CASRRTGVETQYF | TRBJ2-5 | once | TRBD1 | TRBV12-3/TRBV12-4
TGTGCCAGCAGCACCCCGGGGGACTACGAGCAGTACTTC | CASSTPGDYEQYF | TRBJ2-7 | - | - | TRBV9
TGTGCCAGCAGCCAAGATCTTCGACTAGCGGGGAGCACAGATACGCAGTATTTT | CASSQDLRLAGSTDTQYF | TRBJ2-3 | - | TRBD2 | TRBV3-1/TRBV3-2
TGTGCCAGCAGTTCTAGCGGGGGAGCTAACACCGGGGAGCTGTTTTTT | CASSSSGGANTGELFF | TRBJ2-2 | - | TRBD2 | TRBV2
TGTGCCAGCAGCTTGGACAGGGGGTCCTACAATGAGCAGTTCTTC | CASSLDRGSYNEQFF | TRBJ2-1 | - | TRBD1 | TRBV5-4
TGTGCCAGCTCACTGGGGACAGTCTTGAACACCGGGGAGCTGTTTTTT | CASSLGTVLNTGELFF | TRBJ2-2 | - | TRBD1 | TRBV18
TGTGCCAGCAGCCAGATGGGGGCAGTTGGAAACACCATATATTTT | CASSQMGAVGNTIYF | TRBJ1-3 | - | - | TRBV3-1/TRBV3-2
TGTGCCAGCAGCTTAATGAGGGACACTGAAGCTTTCTTT | CASSLMRDTEAFF | TRBJ1-1 | - | - | TRBV11-1
TGTGCCAGCAGTGTTCAGGGGCCCCGGTCTAATGAAAAACTGTTTTTT | CASSVQGPRSNEKLFF | TRBJ1-4 | - | - | TRBV2
TGTGCCAGCAGCGCGCTGGCTAAGGGGCAGCCCCAGCATTTT | CASSALAKGQPQHF | TRBJ1-5 | - | - | TRBV6-5
TGTGCCAGCAGCCCGAGGGCGGGGGGACCGAACACCGGGGAGCTGTTTTTT | CASSPRAGGPNTGELFF | TRBJ2-2 | - | TRBD2 | TRBV7-9
TGTGCCACCAGCACTACCGCCCATAGCACAGATACGCAGTATTTT | CATSTTAHSTDTQYF | TRBJ2-3 | - | - | TRBV15